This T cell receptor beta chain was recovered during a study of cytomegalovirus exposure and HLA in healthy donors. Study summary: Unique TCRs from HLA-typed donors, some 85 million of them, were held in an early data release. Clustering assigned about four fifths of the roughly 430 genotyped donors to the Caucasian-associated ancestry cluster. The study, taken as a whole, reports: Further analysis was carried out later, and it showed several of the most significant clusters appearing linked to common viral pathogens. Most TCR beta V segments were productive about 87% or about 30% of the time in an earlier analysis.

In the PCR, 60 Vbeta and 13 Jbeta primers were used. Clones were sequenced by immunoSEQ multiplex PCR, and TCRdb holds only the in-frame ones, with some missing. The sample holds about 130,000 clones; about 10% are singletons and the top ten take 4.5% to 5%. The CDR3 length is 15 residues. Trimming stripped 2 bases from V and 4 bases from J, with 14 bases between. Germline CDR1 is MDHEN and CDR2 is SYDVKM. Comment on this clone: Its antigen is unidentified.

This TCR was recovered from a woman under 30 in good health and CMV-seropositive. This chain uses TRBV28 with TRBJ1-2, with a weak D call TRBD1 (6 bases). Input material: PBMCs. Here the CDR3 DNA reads TGTGCCAGCAGTTTAGCGGGGGGCGTAGGCTATGGCTACACCTTC. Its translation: CASSLAGGVGYGYTF.